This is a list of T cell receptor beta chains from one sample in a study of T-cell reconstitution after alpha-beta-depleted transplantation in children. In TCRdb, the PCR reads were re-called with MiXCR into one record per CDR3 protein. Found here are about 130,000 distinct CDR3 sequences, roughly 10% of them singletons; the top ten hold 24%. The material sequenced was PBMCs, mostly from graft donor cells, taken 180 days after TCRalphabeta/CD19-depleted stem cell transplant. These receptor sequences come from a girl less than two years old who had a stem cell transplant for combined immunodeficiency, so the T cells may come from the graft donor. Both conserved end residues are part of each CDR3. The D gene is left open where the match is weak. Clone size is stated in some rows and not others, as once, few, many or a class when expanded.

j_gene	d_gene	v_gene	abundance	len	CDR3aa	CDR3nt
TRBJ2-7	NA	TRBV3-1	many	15	CASSRRKVSLYEQYF	TGTGCCAGCAGCCGAAGAAAGGTCTCCCTCTACGAGCAGTACTTC
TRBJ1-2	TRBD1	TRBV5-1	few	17	CASSQGSRGQAWDGYTF	TGCGCCAGCAGCCAAGGTAGCAGGGGGCAGGCCTGGGATGGCTACACCTTC
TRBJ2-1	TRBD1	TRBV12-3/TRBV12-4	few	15	CASSPGTGAYNEQFF	TGTGCCAGCAGTCCCGGGACAGGGGCTTACAATGAGCAGTTCTTC
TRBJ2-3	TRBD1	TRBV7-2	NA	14	CASSSPTTGGLQYF	TGTGCCAGCAGCTCCCCAACTACAGGGGGCCTGCAGTATTTT
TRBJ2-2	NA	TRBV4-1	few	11	CASSRLGELFF	TGCGCCAGCAGCCGTCTCGGGGAGCTGTTTTTT
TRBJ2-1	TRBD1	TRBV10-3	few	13	CAISEGQGNEQFF	TGTGCCATCAGTGAGGGACAGGGCAATGAGCAGTTCTTC
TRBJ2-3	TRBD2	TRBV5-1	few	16	CASREPSGGLEDTQYF	TGCGCCAGCAGAGAGCCTAGCGGTGGGTTAGAAGATACGCAGTATTTT
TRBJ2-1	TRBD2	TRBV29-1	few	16	CSVEEILAGGPYEQFF	TGCAGCGTTGAAGAGATCCTAGCGGGGGGGCCGTATGAGCAGTTCTTC
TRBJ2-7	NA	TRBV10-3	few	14	CAISESFRSWEQYF	TGTGCCATCAGTGAGTCATTCAGGTCCTGGGAGCAGTACTTC
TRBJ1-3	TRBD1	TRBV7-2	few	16	CASSLSNRGSGNTIYF	TGTGCCAGCAGCTTATCTAACAGGGGTTCGGGAAACACCATATATTTT
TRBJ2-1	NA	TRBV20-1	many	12	CSAKFLYNEQFF	TGCAGTGCTAAATTCCTCTACAATGAGCAGTTCTTC
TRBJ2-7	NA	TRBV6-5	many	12	CASSYRVGEQYF	TGTGCCAGCAGCTACAGGGTTGGCGAGCAGTACTTC
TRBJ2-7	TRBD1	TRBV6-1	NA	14	CASRGQGRAYEQYF	TGTGCCAGCCGGGGACAGGGGCGGGCCTACGAGCAGTACTTC
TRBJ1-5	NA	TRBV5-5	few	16	CASSFMTGLSNQPQHF	TGTGCCAGCAGCTTTATGACAGGTTTGAGCAATCAGCCCCAGCATTTT
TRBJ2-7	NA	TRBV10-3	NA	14	CAISTGRASYEQYF	TGTGCCATCAGTACTGGACGGGCCTCCTACGAGCAGTACTTC
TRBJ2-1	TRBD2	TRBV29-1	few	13	CSVEPGGPNEQFF	TGCAGCGTTGAGCCGGGAGGGCCCAATGAGCAGTTCTTC
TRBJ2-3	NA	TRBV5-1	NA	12	CASSPDTDTQYF	TGCGCCAGCAGCCCGGACACAGATACGCAGTATTTT
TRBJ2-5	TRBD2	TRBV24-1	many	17	CATSGRGGTSGAETQYF	TGTGCCACCAGTGGCCGCGGGGGGACTAGCGGGGCAGAGACCCAGTACTTC
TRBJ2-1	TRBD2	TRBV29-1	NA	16	CSVARTSGSKRYEQFF	TGCAGCGTTGCAAGGACTAGCGGGAGCAAGCGCTATGAGCAGTTCTTC
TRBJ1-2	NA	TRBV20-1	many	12	CSASWGRSGYTF	TGCAGTGCTAGTTGGGGGAGGTCAGGCTACACCTTC